Below, 22 T cell receptor beta chains from the same sample are listed, as sequenced in a study of neurological immune-mediated disorders. Via MiXCR, TCRdb re-called the 5' RACE reads, giving one row per CDR3 protein. The repertoire has tens of thousands of distinct CDR3 sequences, 10% of them found once; the top ten carry approximately 5.3%. The specimen sequenced was PBMCs. The source is a man between 65 and 85 years old with HTLV-1-associated myelopathy (HAM/TSP).

This clonotype showed up many times. The V gene is TRBV7-3, the J gene TRBJ2-2, with TRBD2 matching 10 bases. Germline assignment: CDR1 SGHTA and CDR2 FQGTGA. The V gene end was trimmed by 7 bases and the J gene end by 1 base; junction bases not matched to a gene: 3. The CDR3 has 15 amino acids. The CDR3 DNA reads as TGTGCCAGCAAACTAGCGGGGCAGAACACCGGGGAGCTGTTTTTT. Its translation is CASKLAGQNTGELFF.

This clonotype was seen many times. The CDR3 loop is CASSYALSSYEQYF. The CDR3 DNA follows: TGTGCCAGCAGTTACGCCCTGAGCTCCTACGAGCAGTACTTC. V is TRBV2 and J is TRBJ2-7; D gene unclear. Looked up from germline, CDR1 is SNHLY and CDR2 is FYNNEI. The V and J ends lost 5 bases and 0 bases respectively, with 11 bases between them. The CDR3 covers 14 residues.

About this clonotype itself: Given a much more abundant clone one base away, this may be a read error. The rearrangement uses TRBV18 and TRBJ2-7, with D perhaps TRBD1 or TRBD2 (5 bases each). The CDR3 runs to 15 residues. The germline CDR1 and CDR2 sequences are KGHSH and LQKENI. V lost 0 bases and J lost 3, with 12 bases in between. CDR3 coding DNA: TGTGCCAGCTCACCACCGCAGGGACGATACTACGAGCAGTACTTC. Translating gives CASSPPQGRYYEQYF.

This clonotype was detected ten times or more. J is TRBJ1-2 and V is TRBV20-1, with 7 bases that match TRBD1. Germline CDR1 is DFQATT and CDR2 is SNEGSKA (reference sequence). V was clipped by 6 bases and J by 8 bases; unmatched bases: 9. The CDR3 length is 12 residues. This CDR3 is CSAATGMGGYTF. DNA for the CDR3: TGCAGTGCCGCGACAGGGATGGGGGGCTACACCTTC.

This clonotype was counted at least ten times. This chain joins TRBV20-1 and TRBJ2-3, with D unresolved. From germline, CDR1 is DFQATT and CDR2 SNEGSKA (reference sequence). The CDR3 spans 11 residues. Trimming pared 0 bases from V and 7 bases from J, leaving 5 bases between. CDR3 bases: TGCAGTGCTAGAGATCAATATACGCAGTATTTT. It specifies CSARDQYTQYF.

This clonotype was seen many times. V gene TRBV10-3 combines with J gene TRBJ2-2; 8 positions agree with TRBD2. Germline V gene sequence: CDR1 ENHRY, CDR2 SYGVKD. The CDR3 totals 16 residues. V trimming: 3 bases; J trimming: 6 bases; junction bases outside the gene matches: 9. The CDR3 DNA reads as TGTGCCATCAGTGAAAGCAGCGGGAGCGGGGCCGGGGAGCTGTTTTTT. As protein: CAISESSGSGAGELFF.

In this sample, this clonotype is medium-sized (0.01 to 0.1%). The CDR3 is CSAKAGERADTQYF. The CDR3, as DNA: TGCAGTGCTAAAGCGGGAGAGCGCGCAGATACGCAGTATTTT. The V gene is TRBV20-1, the J gene TRBJ2-3; 8 bases match TRBD2. In germline, CDR1 is DFQATT, CDR2 SNEGSKA (reference sequence). The V gene end was trimmed by 4 bases and the J gene end by 4 bases; junction bases not matched to a gene: 7. This CDR3 contains 14 residues.

This clonotype was counted at least ten times. The V gene is TRBV3-1, the J gene TRBJ2-3; 8 positions agree with TRBD1. V trimming: 4 bases; J trimming: 4 bases; junction bases outside the gene matches: 7. The CDR3 consists of 15 residues. Germline CDR1 is LGHDT and CDR2 is YNNKEL (reference sequence). CDR3 protein: CASSRRQGLPDTQYF. CDR3 bases: TGTGCCAGCAGCCGCCGACAGGGGCTACCAGATACGCAGTATTTT.

This clonotype was recorded at least ten times. The chain has TRBV5-5 and TRBJ2-5, with D perhaps matching TRBD1 or TRBD2 (6 bases each). The CDR3 has 14 residues. With 2 bases removed from V and 5 bases from J, the gap between germline ends came to 13 bases. CDR1 and CDR2 from the germline V gene are SGHKS and YYEKEE (reference sequence). This chain's CDR3 is CASSFPGGGETQYF. In DNA, the CDR3 is TGTGCCAGCAGCTTTCCCGGGGGCGGGGAGACCCAGTACTTC. The full variable domain, completed using reference TRBV5-5 and TRBJ2-5, is DAGVTQSPTHLIKTRGQQVTLRCSPISGHKSVSWYQQVLGQGPQFIFQYYEKEERGRGNFPDRFSARQFPNYSSELNVNALLLGDSALYLCASSFPGGGETQYFGPGTRLLVL.

As for this clonotype: Since a much larger clone is just one base distant, this may be a read error. The rearrangement uses TRBV28 and TRBJ2-7; D is perhaps TRBD1 or TRBD2 (5 bases each). Germline V gives CDR1 MDHEN, CDR2 SYDVKM. This CDR3 is 14 amino acids long. V gave up 0 bases and J gave up 5 bases, with 11 bases separating them. The CDR3 coding sequence is TGTGCCAGCAGTTTATGGGACGGGGCCCACGAGCAGTACTTC. Translated: CASSLWDGAHEQYF.

This clonotype was recorded at least ten times. The V gene is TRBV20-1, the J gene TRBJ2-7; possibly TRBD1 or TRBD2 for D (5 bases each). Trimming removed 0 bases at V and 4 bases at J, with 16 bases between. The CDR3 has 15 amino acids. Per the germline V gene, CDR1 is DFQATT and CDR2 is SNEGSKA (reference sequence). CDR3: CSARDVGRAEYEQYF. The CDR3 DNA sequence: TGCAGTGCTAGAGATGTGGGGCGGGCCGAGTACGAGCAGTACTTC.

This clonotype appeared many times. The chain combines TRBV4-2 with TRBJ1-3; D is undetermined. Trimming removed 2 bases from V and 0 bases from J, with 8 bases in between. The germline V gene encodes CDR1 LGHNA and CDR2 YNFKEQ. This CDR3 region has 15 residues. CDR3 protein: CASSQHDTSGNTIYF. CDR3 DNA sequence: TGTGCCAGCAGCCAACACGATACCTCTGGAAACACCATATATTTT.

This clonotype was found many times. The V and J genes are TRBV12-3 or TRBV12-4 and TRBJ2-1; 7 bases fit TRBD2. V was clipped by 6 bases and J by 6 bases; unmatched bases: 8. This CDR3 comprises 14 residues. CDR3 protein: CASRSAGTVNEQFF. CDR3 bases: TGTGCCAGCAGGTCAGCGGGAACAGTCAATGAGCAGTTCTTC.

This clonotype was counted ten times or more. The chain employs TRBV12-3 or TRBV12-4 and TRBJ2-7; D might be TRBD1 (5 bases). Trimming pared 8 bases from V and 5 bases from J, leaving 19 bases between. CDR3 length equals 14 residues. The CDR3 coding sequence is TGTGCCAGCCGAAATACCGCAGGGCTTGACGAGCAGTACTTC. It specifies CASRNTAGLDEQYF.

This clonotype showed up many times. The rearrangement joins TRBV20-1 to TRBJ2-5; 7 nucleotides align to TRBD1. Trimming at V came to 6 bases and at J to 1 base, leaving 8 bases not matched to a gene. The germline V gene has CDR1 DFQATT and CDR2 SNEGSKA (reference sequence). This CDR3 is 14 amino acids long. CDR3 coding DNA: TGCAGTGCGAGTCAGACAGGGATCCAAGAGACCCAGTACTTC. Amino acids: CSASQTGIQETQYF.

The table lists this clonotype with many counts. The V call is TRBV10-3, the J call TRBJ2-3; a weak D match, TRBD2 (5 bases). The CDR3 runs to 15 residues. Looked up from germline, CDR1 is ENHRY and CDR2 is SYGVKD. V gave up 11 bases and J gave up 2 bases, with 20 bases separating them. This CDR3 is CASESGRASTDTQYF. The CDR3 nucleotides are TGTGCCTCCGAATCCGGGCGGGCCTCCACAGATACGCAGTATTTT.

This clonotype was detected ten times or more. The rearrangement joins TRBV6-6 to TRBJ1-1; 9 bases map to TRBD1. This CDR3 region has 16 residues. V was clipped by 7 bases and J by 5 bases; unmatched bases: 14. Germline CDR1 and CDR2: MNHNY and SVGAGI (reference sequence). CDR3 sequence reads: CASTSGGQGRKTEAFF. The CDR3, as DNA: TGTGCCAGCACTTCTGGGGGACAGGGAAGGAAGACTGAAGCTTTCTTT.

The table lists this clonotype with many counts. V and J are TRBV14 and TRBJ2-7; TRBD1 might be the D (5 bases). Germline CDR1 reads SGHDN; CDR2 reads FVKESK. Trimming removed 5 bases from V and 5 bases from J, with 13 bases in between. The CDR3 totals 13 residues. CDR3 nucleotide sequence: TGTGCCAGCAGCGAATCGACAGAGAACGAGCAGTACTTC. Translation: CASSESTENEQYF.

By its share, this clonotype is medium-sized. The chain has TRBV20-1 and TRBJ2-3; possibly TRBD2 for D (5 bases). Germline CDR1 DFQATT, CDR2 SNEGSKA (reference sequence). Trimming removed 5 bases from V and 2 bases from J, with 11 bases in between. This CDR3 has 13 residues. The CDR3, as DNA: TGCAGTGCTGAGGACGGGGTCACAGATACGCAGTATTTT. Its protein is CSAEDGVTDTQYF.

This clonotype was seen ten or more times. This chain uses TRBV4-3 with TRBJ1-3, with a tentative D call TRBD1 (6 bases). V lost 1 base to trimming and J lost 8 bases, with 18 bases between them. Germline CDR1 LGHNA, CDR2 YSLEER. This CDR3 contains 16 residues. The CDR3 reads CASSQVGDKQVDTIYF. The CDR3 coding sequence is TGCGCCAGCAGCCAAGTTGGGGACAAACAGGTGGACACCATATATTTT.

The chain is built from TRBV4-2 and TRBJ1-4; D is unclear. Deletions cut 2 bases from V and 8 bases from J, with 15 bases between. The CDR3 consists of 15 residues. Germline assignment: CDR1 LGHNA and CDR2 YNFKEQ. The CDR3 region is CASSQKNGWGEKLFF. The CDR3 region has the DNA TGTGCCAGCAGCCAAAAAAACGGATGGGGAGAAAAACTGTTTTTT.

This clonotype was counted a few times. This rearrangement joins TRBV6-2 or TRBV6-3 to TRBJ2-6, with 9 bases that match TRBD1. The CDR3 is 15 residues long. The germline V gene has CDR1 MNHEY and CDR2 SVGEGT. Germline trimming cut 4 bases from V and 4 bases from J; bases unmatched to any gene: 2. As DNA, the CDR3 is TGTGCCAGCAGTTTACAGGGGGCAGGGGCCAACGTCCTGACTTTC. The encoded protein is CASSLQGAGANVLTF.